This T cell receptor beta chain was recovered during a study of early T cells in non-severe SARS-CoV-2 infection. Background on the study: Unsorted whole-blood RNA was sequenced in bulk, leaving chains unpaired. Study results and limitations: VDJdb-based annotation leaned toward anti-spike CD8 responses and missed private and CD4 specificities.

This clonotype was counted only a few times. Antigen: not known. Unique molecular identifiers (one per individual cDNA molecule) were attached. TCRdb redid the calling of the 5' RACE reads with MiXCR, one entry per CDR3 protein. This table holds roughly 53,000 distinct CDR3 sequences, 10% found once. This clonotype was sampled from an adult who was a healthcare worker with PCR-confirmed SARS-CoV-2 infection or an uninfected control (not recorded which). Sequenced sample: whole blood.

The CDR3 DNA is TGTGCCAGCAGCTTAGGCGACAGCTACGAGCAGTACTTC. It is translated as CASSLGDSYEQYF. The chain recombines TRBV7-8 with TRBJ2-7; D is perhaps TRBD1 (5 bases). The germline V gene has CDR1 SGHVS and CDR2 FQNEAQ. The V and J ends lost 1 base and 3 bases respectively, with 7 bases between them. This CDR3 region has 13 residues.